This T cell receptor (beta chain) came from a study of T cells in pancreatic ductal adenocarcinoma. General study findings and limits: The resected cohort was biased toward the minority with early-stage disease. Tumor-versus-blood clonality comparisons may be biased toward lower tumor diversity.

Here immunoSEQ multiplex PCR was the method, and the copy in TCRdb shows in-frame clones only, minus some. The table shows over 90,000 clones, with nearly 95% occurring only once. Notes on this clone: Its matching antigen is unknown.

Surgery without prior neoadjuvant therapy was the treatment of the selected pancreatic ductal adenocarcinoma patients. Germline V gene data show CDR1 as WNHNN and CDR2 as SYGVQD (reference sequence). The length of the CDR3 is 14 residues. V was pared by 6 bases and J by 7 bases, with 8 bases of the junction left unmatched. The chain combines TRBV10-1 with TRBJ2-7, with 11 bases fitting TRBD2. The source is a human donor with pancreatic ductal adenocarcinoma. Sample: PBMCs. The CDR3 DNA reads TGCGCCAGCAGGGAACTAGCGGGAGAAAAAGAGCAGTACTTC. Amino acid sequence: CASRELAGEKEQYF.